Following are 29 T cell receptor beta chains from one sample sequenced in a study of T cells after yellow fever vaccination. In TCRdb, the 5' RACE reads were re-called with MiXCR into one record per CDR3 protein. The top ten hold more than 0.8% of the sample, which has around 250,000 distinct CDR3 sequences, 6.9% seen once. Sample: CD4+ T cells sorted from PBMCs, taken 15 days after the yellow fever booster vaccination. The origin of the receptors is a man in his thirties or forties who received the YFV17D yellow fever vaccine.

This clonotype was seen repeatedly, ten times or more. The chain is built from TRBV3-1 and TRBJ1-4; D may be TRBD1 (5 bases). There are 16 residues in the CDR3. Trimming took off 4 bases at V and 6 bases at J, with 18 bases between the two ends. Germline-derived CDR1 and CDR2 are LGHDT and YNNKEL (reference sequence). The CDR3 protein is CASSRGSGQGDEKLFF. For the CDR3, the DNA is TGTGCCAGCAGCCGAGGGTCCGGTCAGGGTGATGAAAAACTGTTTTTT.

This chain uses TRBV7-3 with TRBJ2-2; D is unresolved. CDR3 length: 13 residues. The germline V gene has CDR1 SGHTA and CDR2 FQGTGA. The ends were cut back, 2 bases at V and 6 bases at J, with 7 bases in the middle. For the CDR3, the DNA is TGTGCCAGCAGCTTATTGGCCGCCGGGGAGCTGTTTTTT. It translates to CASSLLAAGELFF.

To note about this clonotype: A much larger clone is a single base away; this may be a read error. The chain links TRBV7-3 to TRBJ2-5; perhaps TRBD1 as D (6 bases). The V and J ends lost 5 bases and 13 bases respectively, with 20 bases between them. CDR1 SGHTA and CDR2 FQGTGA come from the germline V gene. The CDR3 is 13 residues long. Here the CDR3 reads CASSPNRGTLWYF. DNA of the CDR3: TGTGCCAGCAGCCCAAATAGAGGGACACTGTGGTACTTC.

This clonotype came up a few times. The CDR3 bases are TGTGCCAGCAGGCAGGGGACGGGCTTATACAATGAGCAGTTCTTC. It codes for CASRQGTGLYNEQFF. The chain has TRBV25-1 and TRBJ2-1, with D possibly matching TRBD1 (6 bases). The germline V gene encodes CDR1 MGHDK and CDR2 SYGVNS. This CDR3 is 15 amino acids long. V lost 6 bases and J lost 4, with 16 bases in between.

Only a few counts were recorded for this clonotype. V and J are TRBV29-1 and TRBJ1-3; D perhaps matches TRBD1 (5 bases). This CDR3 has 14 amino acids. Trimming stripped 5 bases from V and 2 bases from J, with 13 bases between. Germline CDR1 reads SQVTM; CDR2 reads ANQGSEA. In DNA, the CDR3 is TGCAGCGTTCAAAGGGGAAGGGCTGGAAACACCATATATTTT. Protein sequence: CSVQRGRAGNTIYF.

The table lists this clonotype with a few counts. The chain recombines TRBV11-2 with TRBJ1-5, with D perhaps TRBD1 (5 bases). Germline CDR1 SGHAT, CDR2 FQNNGV. Deletions cut 8 bases from V and 0 bases from J, with 23 bases between. The CDR3 extends over 18 amino acids. The CDR3 reads CASRWRGGAGDSNQPQHF. The CDR3 coding sequence is TGTGCCAGCCGCTGGAGGGGAGGGGCGGGAGATAGCAATCAGCCCCAGCATTTT.

This chain uses TRBV20-1 with TRBJ1-1; no firm D call. Trimming pared 6 bases from V and 14 bases from J, leaving 31 bases between. This CDR3 region has 15 residues. Germline V lookup: CDR1 DFQATT, CDR2 SNEGSKA (reference sequence). The CDR3, as DNA: TGCAGTGCCGATCAAAGCGGATCAGCCTGGGAGGGTTCGTTCTTT. Residues: CSADQSGSAWEGSFF.

This clonotype was recorded a few times. This chain connects TRBV11-2 to TRBJ2-1, with 13 bases matching TRBD2. The germline V gene encodes CDR1 SGHAT and CDR2 FQNNGV. Trimming cost V 5 bases and J 3 bases; bases outside gene matches: 19. The length of the CDR3 is 21 residues. This CDR3 is CASSRLPGLAGLLGSYNEQFF. Written as DNA, the CDR3 is TGTGCCAGCAGCCGTCTTCCGGGACTAGCGGGACTGTTGGGGAGCTACAATGAGCAGTTCTTC.

This clonotype has only a few counts. This sequence joins TRBV12-3 or TRBV12-4 and TRBJ2-7; the D gene is possibly TRBD2 (6 bases). The CDR3 covers 13 residues. Trimming took off 7 bases at V and 5 bases at J, with 15 bases between the two ends. The CDR3 here is CASTKFTGDEQYF. Written as DNA, the CDR3 is TGTGCCAGCACCAAATTTACGGGAGACGAGCAGTACTTC.

The chain joins TRBV20-1 to TRBJ2-5; a weak D match, TRBD2 (6 bases). The CDR3 is 13 residues long. The V end was cut by 3 bases, the J end by 5 bases, with 13 bases between. CDR1 and CDR2 (germline): DFQATT, SNEGSKA (reference sequence). This CDR3 reads CSASGRSRETQYF. The CDR3 nucleotides read TGCAGTGCTAGTGGGAGGTCCCGGGAGACCCAGTACTTC.

This clonotype appeared many times. CDR3 nucleotide sequence: TGTGCCAGCAGTCCCAACTACGGACAGGAAGGTCGGGGCTACACCTTC. It encodes CASSPNYGQEGRGYTF. This chain links TRBV12-3 or TRBV12-4 with TRBJ1-2; 7 bases match TRBD1. V was clipped by 5 bases and J by 8 bases; unmatched bases: 17. This CDR3 spans 16 amino acids.

This clonotype was seen more than once but under ten times. CDR3 residues: CASSLLSRRAPYEQYF. Here the CDR3 DNA reads TGTGCCAGCAGCTTGCTGTCCCGCAGGGCCCCCTACGAGCAGTACTTC. The V and J genes are TRBV7-9 and TRBJ2-7; tentatively, D is TRBD1 (5 bases). CDR1 is SEHNR and CDR2 is FQNEAQ in the germline V gene (reference sequence). V dropped 3 bases and J dropped 2 bases, with 17 bases sitting between them. This CDR3 comprises 16 residues.

The sample holds a few counts of this clonotype. The chain carries TRBV5-1 and TRBJ2-5; no firm D call. V shed 0 bases and J shed 4 bases, with 10 bases lying between them. Germline V gene sequence: CDR1 SGHRS, CDR2 YFSETQ. The CDR3 sequence is 14 residues long. The CDR3, as DNA: TGCGCCAGCAGCTTGGGTGAAGTCCGAGAGACCCAGTACTTC. Translation gives CASSLGEVRETQYF.

This clonotype occurred a few times. The CDR3 sequence: CASSLVVAGGYQETQYF. The CDR3 DNA sequence: TGTGCCAGCAGCTTGGTGGTAGCGGGAGGATACCAAGAGACCCAGTACTTC. V is TRBV5-4 and J is TRBJ2-5; 10 bases fit TRBD2. Germline CDR1 SGHNT, CDR2 YYREEE (reference sequence). CDR3 size: 17 residues. The trim removed 0 bases at V and 0 bases at J, leaving 5 bases unmatched.

This clonotype was seen a handful of times. The V call is TRBV5-4, the J call TRBJ2-2, with no clear D. The CDR3 has 15 residues. CDR1 and CDR2 from the germline V gene are SGHNT and YYREEE (reference sequence). Between the trimmed V and J ends, which lost 0 bases and 0 bases, there was a span of 6 bases. The DNA for the CDR3 is TGTGCCAGCAGCTTGGGCTCGGCGAACACCGGGGAGCTGTTTTTT. As protein: CASSLGSANTGELFF.

The CDR3 nucleotides are TGTGCCAACCGTGCGCAGGGACGGGAAAAACTGTTTTTT. Amino acids: CANRAQGREKLFF. The V call is TRBV2, the J call TRBJ1-4; D may be TRBD1 (5 bases). Per germline, CDR1 SNHLY and CDR2 FYNNEI. Trimming took off 10 bases at V and 8 bases at J, with 17 bases between the two ends. The CDR3 totals 13 residues. The whole variable domain, remainder taken from reference TRBV2 and TRBJ1-4, is EPEVTQTPSHQVTQMGQEVILRCVPISNHLYFYWYRQILGQKVEFLVSFYNNEISEKSEIFDDQFSVERPDGSNFTLKIRSTKLEDSAMYFCANRAQGREKLFFGSGTQLSVL.

This clonotype showed up many times. J is TRBJ2-3 and V is TRBV5-1; D gene unclear. The CDR3 contains 12 residues. Germline V gene sequence: CDR1 SGHRS, CDR2 YFSETQ. Between the trimmed V and J ends, which lost 1 base and 6 bases, there was a span of 6 bases. The CDR3 DNA is TGCGCCAGCAGCTTGAATGAGGATACGCAGTATTTT. Translated: CASSLNEDTQYF.

This clonotype has just a few counts. J is TRBJ1-2 and V is TRBV20-1; TRBD1 matches at 9 bases. The CDR3 length is 14 residues. V lost 0 bases, J lost 7 bases, and 6 bases stayed unmatched. The germline CDR1 and CDR2 sequences are DFQATT and SNEGSKA (reference sequence). The CDR3 region is CSAREGQGIGGYTF. Here the CDR3 DNA reads TGCAGTGCTAGAGAGGGACAGGGTATCGGTGGCTACACCTTC.

The CDR3 bases are TGCAGTGCTAGTAACGGACGTACTAGTTTTGACACCGGGGAGCTGTTTTTT. Translating gives CSASNGRTSFDTGELFF. The chain employs TRBV20-1 and TRBJ2-2, with D maybe TRBD2 (5 bases). In germline, CDR1 is DFQATT, CDR2 SNEGSKA (reference sequence). V was clipped by 3 bases and J by 3 bases, with 20 bases between them. The CDR3 sequence is 17 residues long.

This clonotype was seen many times. CDR3 in DNA: TGTGCCAGCAGCCAAACTAGCGGAGTGAACACCGGGGAGCTGTTTTTT. As protein: CASSQTSGVNTGELFF. The rearrangement links TRBV3-1 to TRBJ2-2, with TRBD2 matching 8 bases. Germline-derived CDR1 and CDR2 are LGHDT and YNNKEL (reference sequence). The V gene end was trimmed by 2 bases and the J gene end by 1 base; junction bases not matched to a gene: 3. CDR3 size: 16 residues.

This clonotype was found a few times. At one end, the junction sequence differs from germline, possibly due to a read error. The gene calls are TRBV5-1 and TRBJ2-2; TRBD1 matches 7 bases. The CDR3 has 15 amino acids. Germline assignment: CDR1 SGHRS and CDR2 YFSETQ. CDR3 region: CASRFAYRGSGELFF. DNA of the CDR3: TGCGCCAGCCGCTTCGCCTACAGGGGTAGCGGGGAGCTGTTTTTT.

This clonotype occurred a few times. This sequence joins TRBV20-1 and TRBJ1-5, with TRBD1 identical over 7 bases. Losses at the gene ends were 1 base for V and 1 base for J; bases not matched to a gene: 4. The CDR3 totals 15 residues. Germline CDR1 and CDR2: DFQATT and SNEGSKA (reference sequence). CDR3 DNA sequence: TGCAGTGCTAGAGTACAGGGGTCCAGCAATCAGCCCCAGCATTTT. Translation gives CSARVQGSSNQPQHF.

This clonotype has a handful of counts. This chain links TRBV11-2 with TRBJ2-1; 10 bases are a match to TRBD2. Germline CDR1 reads SGHAT; CDR2 reads FQNNGV. With 6 bases clipped from V and 3 bases from J, the junction kept 5 bases outside the gene matches. This CDR3 comprises 15 residues. The CDR3 sequence: CASSTGTSVYNEQFF. DNA of the CDR3: TGTGCCAGCAGTACCGGGACTAGCGTCTACAATGAGCAGTTCTTC. The full variable domain, its missing parts supplied by reference TRBV11-2 and TRBJ2-1, is EAGVAQSPRYKIIEKRQSVAFWCNPISGHATLYWYQQILGQGPKLLIQFQNNGVVDDSQLPKDRFSAERLKGVDSTLKIQPAKLEDSAVYLCASSTGTSVYNEQFFGPGTRLTVL.

This clonotype was observed a few times. CDR3 amino acids: CAWSDKHGSQHF. DNA of the CDR3: TGTGCCTGGAGTGATAAGCATGGGAGCCAGCATTTT. The rearrangement links TRBV30 to TRBJ1-5, with D hard to call. Trimming pared 1 base from V and 12 bases from J, leaving 13 bases between. This CDR3 is 12 amino acids long. Germline CDR1 is GTSNPN and CDR2 is SVGIG (reference sequence).

A few counts support this clonotype. The rearrangement uses TRBV7-2 and TRBJ2-3, with TRBD2 as a possible D gene (6 bases). CDR3 length: 17 residues. From germline, CDR1 is SGHTA and CDR2 FQGNSA. V dropped 0 bases and J dropped 4 bases, with 17 bases sitting between them. This CDR3 is CASSLARSGPPSDTQYF. Written as DNA, the CDR3 is TGTGCCAGCAGCTTAGCGCGGAGCGGGCCACCCTCAGATACGCAGTATTTT.

The genes are TRBV5-1 and TRBJ2-2, with D possibly being TRBD1 (6 bases). Germline loops: CDR1 SGHRS, CDR2 YFSETQ. V was shortened by 1 base and J by 3 bases, with 13 bases between the two germline ends. The CDR3 runs 16 residues. The CDR3: CASSLTGPGDTGELFF. Here the CDR3 DNA reads TGCGCCAGCAGCTTGACAGGGCCTGGGGACACCGGGGAGCTGTTTTTT.

The chain links TRBV5-1 to TRBJ2-1; D is undetermined. Germline V gene data show CDR1 as SGHRS and CDR2 as YFSETQ. Trimming stripped 1 base from V and 7 bases from J, with 9 bases between. This CDR3 has 13 residues. The CDR3 region is CASSLSFQNEQFF. CDR3 DNA sequence: TGCGCCAGCAGCTTGTCGTTTCAGAATGAGCAGTTCTTC.

The chain couples TRBV6-2 or TRBV6-3 to TRBJ1-2; a possible D gene is TRBD1 (6 bases). V lost 0 bases, J lost 4 bases, and 9 bases lay in between. The CDR3 consists of 14 residues. CDR1 is MNHEY and CDR2 is SVGEGT in the germline V gene. The CDR3 sequence is CASSYSGQPYGYTF. The CDR3 DNA reads as TGTGCCAGCAGTTACTCCGGACAGCCCTATGGCTACACCTTC.

This clonotype was counted at least ten times. The V call is TRBV20-1, the J call TRBJ2-1, with D hard to call. The CDR3 covers 13 residues. V gave up 1 base and J gave up 3 bases, with 7 bases separating them. CDR1 and CDR2 (germline): DFQATT, SNEGSKA (reference sequence). The CDR3 DNA is TGCAGTGCTAGAGGTGGTGGCTACAATGAGCAGTTCTTC. It encodes CSARGGGYNEQFF.